Given below is one T cell receptor beta chain in context. Its specificity is unknown. The CDR3 has 16 residues. Germline CDR1 is SGHAT and CDR2 is FQNNGV. The V and J ends lost 3 bases and 4 bases, in that order; junction bases with no gene match: 2. The sample comes from a study of T cells in Graves' hyperthyroidism and ophthalmopathy. Whole-study findings and limits: Onset of ophthalmopathy came a median 6.5 months after the model predicted it.

Amplification targeted TCR beta CDR3 regions from RNA transcripts. When the TCR CDR3 underwent first-round RT-PCR, the HTBI primer set was used. TCRdb re-analysed the multiplex PCR reads in MiXCR, keeping a single row per CDR3 protein. The data hold some 510,000 distinct CDR3 sequences, with 20% to 25% observed a single time. The clonotype was recovered from a young man with Graves' hyperthyroidism. The chain carries TRBV11-2 and TRBJ2-2; 13 bases agree with TRBD2. The material sequenced was blood. This chain's CDR3 is CASSFRLAGGTGELFF. In DNA, the CDR3 is TGTGCCAGCAGCTTTAGACTAGCGGGGGGCACCGGGGAGCTGTTTTTT.